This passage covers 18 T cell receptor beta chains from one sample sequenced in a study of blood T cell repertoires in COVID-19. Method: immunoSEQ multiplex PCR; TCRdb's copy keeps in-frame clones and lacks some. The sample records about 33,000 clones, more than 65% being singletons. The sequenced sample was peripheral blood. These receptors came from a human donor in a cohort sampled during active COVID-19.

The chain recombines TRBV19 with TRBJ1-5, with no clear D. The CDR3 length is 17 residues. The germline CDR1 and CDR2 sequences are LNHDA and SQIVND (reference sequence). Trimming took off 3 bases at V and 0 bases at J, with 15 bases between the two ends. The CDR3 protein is CASSMMGSTDSNQPQHF. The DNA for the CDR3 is TGTGCCAGTAGTATGATGGGCAGCACGGATAGCAATCAGCCCCAGCATTTT.

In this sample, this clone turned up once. CDR3 nucleotide sequence: TGTGCCAGCAGCTTGGGACAATACTCGAACACCGGGGAGCTGTTTTTT. Protein: CASSLGQYSNTGELFF. V is TRBV11-1 and J is TRBJ2-2; weak D call: TRBD1 (6 bases). Trimming pared 3 bases from V and 0 bases from J, leaving 11 bases between. The CDR3 length is 16 residues. Looked up from germline, CDR1 is SGHAT and CDR2 is FQDESV (reference sequence).

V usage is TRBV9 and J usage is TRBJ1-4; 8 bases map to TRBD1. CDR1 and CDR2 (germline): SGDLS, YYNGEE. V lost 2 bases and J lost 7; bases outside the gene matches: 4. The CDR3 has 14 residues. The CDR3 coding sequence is TGTGCCAGCAGCGTGACAGGGGCGCGTGAAAAACTGTTTTTT. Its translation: CASSVTGAREKLFF.

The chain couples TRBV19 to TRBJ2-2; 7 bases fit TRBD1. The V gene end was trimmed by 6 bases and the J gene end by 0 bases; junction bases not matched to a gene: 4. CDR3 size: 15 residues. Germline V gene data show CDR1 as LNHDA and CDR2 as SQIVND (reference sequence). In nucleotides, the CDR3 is TGTGCCAGTAGACTAGACAGGGCGAACACCGGGGAGCTGTTTTTT. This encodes CASRLDRANTGELFF.

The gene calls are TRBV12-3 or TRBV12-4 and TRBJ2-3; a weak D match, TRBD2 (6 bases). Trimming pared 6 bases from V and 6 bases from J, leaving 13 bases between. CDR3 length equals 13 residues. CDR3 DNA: TGTGCCAGCAGCTTACGACTAGGGGATACGCAGTATTTT. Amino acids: CASSLRLGDTQYF.

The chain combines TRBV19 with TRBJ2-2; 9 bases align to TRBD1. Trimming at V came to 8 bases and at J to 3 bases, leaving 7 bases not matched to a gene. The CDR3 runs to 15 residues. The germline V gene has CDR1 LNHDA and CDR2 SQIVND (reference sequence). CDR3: CASGRDRAYTGELFF. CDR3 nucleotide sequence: TGTGCCAGTGGTCGGGACAGGGCATACACCGGGGAGCTGTTTTTT.

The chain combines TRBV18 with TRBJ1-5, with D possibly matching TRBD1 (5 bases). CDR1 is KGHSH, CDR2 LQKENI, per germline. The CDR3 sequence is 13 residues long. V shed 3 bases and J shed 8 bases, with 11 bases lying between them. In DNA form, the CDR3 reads TGTGCCAGCTCACCCCCAGGGTTGGAGCCCCAGCATTTT. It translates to CASSPPGLEPQHF.

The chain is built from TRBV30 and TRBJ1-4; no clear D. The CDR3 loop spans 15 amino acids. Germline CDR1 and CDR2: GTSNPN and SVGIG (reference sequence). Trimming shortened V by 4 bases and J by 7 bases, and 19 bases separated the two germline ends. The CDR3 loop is CAWKPGLGRGEKLFF. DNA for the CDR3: TGTGCCTGGAAACCGGGTCTGGGGAGAGGTGAAAAACTGTTTTTT.

CDR3 residues: CASSLRASGGGADTQYF. For the CDR3, the DNA is TGTGCCAGCAGTTTAAGGGCTAGCGGGGGCGGGGCAGATACGCAGTATTTT. This sequence joins TRBV28 and TRBJ2-3, with 10 nucleotides matching TRBD2. After removal of 2 bases from V and 4 bases from J, the junction contained 9 bases not matched to a gene. This CDR3 spans 17 amino acids. Germline V gives CDR1 MDHEN, CDR2 SYDVKM.

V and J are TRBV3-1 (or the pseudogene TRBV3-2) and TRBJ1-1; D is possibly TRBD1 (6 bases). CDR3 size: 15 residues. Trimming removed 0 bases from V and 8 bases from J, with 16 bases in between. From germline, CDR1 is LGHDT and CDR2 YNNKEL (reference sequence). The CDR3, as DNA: TGTGCCAGCAGCCAAGATACAGGGATGTTTGCCGAAGCTTTCTTT. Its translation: CASSQDTGMFAEAFF.

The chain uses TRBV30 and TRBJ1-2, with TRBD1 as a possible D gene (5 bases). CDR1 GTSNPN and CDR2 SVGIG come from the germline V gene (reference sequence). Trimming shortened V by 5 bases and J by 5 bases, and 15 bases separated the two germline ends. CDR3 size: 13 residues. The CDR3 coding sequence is TGTGCCTGGCTGGGGCTTTCCCCTTATGGCTACACCTTC. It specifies CAWLGLSPYGYTF.

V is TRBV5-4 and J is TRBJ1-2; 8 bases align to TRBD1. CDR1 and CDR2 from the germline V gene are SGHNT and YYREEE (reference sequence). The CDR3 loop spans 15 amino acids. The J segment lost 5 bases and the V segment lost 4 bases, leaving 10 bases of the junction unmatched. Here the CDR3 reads CASSPTGWTGYGYTF. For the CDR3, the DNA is TGTGCCAGCAGCCCTACTGGTTGGACAGGGTATGGCTACACCTTC. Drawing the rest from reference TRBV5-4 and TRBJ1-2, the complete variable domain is ETGVTQSPTHLIKTRGQQVTLRCSSQSGHNTVSWYQQALGQGPQFIFQYYREEENGRGNFPPRFSGLQFPNYSSELNVNALELDDSALYLCASSPTGWTGYGYTFGSGTRLTVV.

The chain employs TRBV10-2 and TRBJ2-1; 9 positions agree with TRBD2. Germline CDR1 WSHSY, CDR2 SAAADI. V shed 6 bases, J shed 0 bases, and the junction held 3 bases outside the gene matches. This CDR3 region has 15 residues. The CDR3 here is CASRVAGDSYNEQFF. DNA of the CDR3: TGCGCCAGCAGGGTAGCGGGGGACTCCTACAATGAGCAGTTCTTC.

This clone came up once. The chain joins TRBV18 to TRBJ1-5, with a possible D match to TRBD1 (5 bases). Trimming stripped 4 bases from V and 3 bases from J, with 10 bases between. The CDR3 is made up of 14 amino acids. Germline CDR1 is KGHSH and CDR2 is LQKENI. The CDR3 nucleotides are TGTGCCAGCTCACACGCACAGGACAATCAGCCCCAGCATTTT. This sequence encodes CASSHAQDNQPQHF.

This chain's CDR3 is CASSPGLGTGGYTF. The DNA for the CDR3 is TGTGCCAGCAGCCCAGGACTCGGAACGGGAGGCTACACCTTC. J is TRBJ1-2 and V is TRBV3-1 (or the pseudogene TRBV3-2); no firm D call. CDR1 and CDR2 (germline): LGHDT, YNNKEL (reference sequence). CDR3 length: 14 amino acids. The germline V and J ends were trimmed by 4 bases and 8 bases, with 17 bases remaining between them.

Here the CDR3 DNA reads TGTGCCAGCAGTTTATATGGGGCTGGCTACACCTTC. Its protein product is CASSLYGAGYTF. The rearrangement links TRBV28 to TRBJ1-2, with D possibly being TRBD1 (5 bases). Per germline, CDR1 MDHEN and CDR2 SYDVKM. V gave up 1 base and J gave up 7 bases, with 7 bases separating them. CDR3 size: 12 residues.

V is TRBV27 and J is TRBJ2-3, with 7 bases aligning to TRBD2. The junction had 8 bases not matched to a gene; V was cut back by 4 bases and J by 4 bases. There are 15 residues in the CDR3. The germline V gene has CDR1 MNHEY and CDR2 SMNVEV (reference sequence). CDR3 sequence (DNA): TGTGCCAGCAGTTCATGGAAGGGGAGGGCAGATACGCAGTATTTT. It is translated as CASSSWKGRADTQYF.

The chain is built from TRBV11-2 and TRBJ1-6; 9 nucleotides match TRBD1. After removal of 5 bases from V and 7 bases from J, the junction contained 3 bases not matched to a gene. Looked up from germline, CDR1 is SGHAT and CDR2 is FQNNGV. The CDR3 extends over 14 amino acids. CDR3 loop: CASSRDRGNSPLHF. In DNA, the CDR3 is TGTGCCAGCAGCCGAGACAGGGGGAATTCACCCCTCCACTTT.